Listed here is a single T cell receptor beta chain. By share, this clone ranks as medium-sized (0.01 to 0.1%). Its antigen specificity is not known. Per-base qualities were not stored, and no clone one base away is much larger. The trial excluded patients who had a history of autoimmune disease or who were on systemic immunosuppression. Peripheral blood for TCR sequencing was collected from all dose cohorts at baseline, on cycle 4 day 1, and on cycle 7 day 1. Samples came from an open-label, multicenter, first-in-human phase I dose-escalation trial of ivuxolimab. Adults with locally advanced or metastatic melanoma, renal cell, hepatocellular, or head and neck squamous cell carcinoma were enrolled in the trial. Before TCR sequencing, CD4+ T cells and CD8+ T cells were sorted from peripheral blood as separate populations. This specimen comes from a study of OX40 agonist ivuxolimab in advanced cancers. General notes on the study: Ivuxolimab, which targeted the costimulatory receptor OX40 (CD134), was an agonistic, fully human IgG2 monoclonal antibody. Intravenous ivuxolimab was administered to patients every 2 weeks at six dose levels: 0.01, 0.1, 0.3, 1.5, 3 and 10 mg/kg. Of the roughly 53 patients in dose escalation, about 20 had hepatocellular carcinoma, about 15 had melanoma, 9 had renal cell carcinoma and 9 had head and neck cancer. A male proportion of under 85% and a mean age of around 60 years, ranging from about 23 to 90, were recorded for the dose-escalation cohort. Prior anti-PD-1, anti-PD-L1 or anti-CTLA-4 therapy was permitted, and 30% to 50% of dose-escalation patients had received checkpoint inhibitors. Partial responses occurred in three dose-escalation patients, of whom one had hepatocellular carcinoma and two had cutaneous melanoma. Peripheral TCRbeta sequencing was intended to test whether TCR sequence diversity was altered and clonal T-cell expansion was caused by ivuxolimab. The paper reports the monotherapy dose-escalation portion (N = 52 patients) of the phase I ivuxolimab trial. Summary of the overall study and its limitations: Low levels of normalized T-cell clonal expansion were also seen in some patients who did not respond. Partial responders in the 0.1-3.0 mg/kg groups had among the lowest normalized peripheral clonal expansion, especially among CD8+ T cells. Antigen specificity was not determined for the clonally expanded peripheral T cells. At doses of 0.1 to 3.0 mg/kg, clonal expansion of both CD4+ and CD8+ T cells in blood was seen between baseline and week 6. After ivuxolimab, expanded clones were on average more numerous among CD8+ T cells than among CD4+ T cells.

To sequence the TCRbeta CDR3 region, genomic DNA was isolated from the sorted cells. The immunoSEQ Assay was used to sequence the TCRbeta CDR3 regions. What TCRdb holds here is the immuneACCESS table cut down to in-frame rearrangements. Part of the clones is not present; checked against another copy, under half of the missing clones reflect an unresolved V gene, and the others are unexplained. The sample table holds around 15,000 clones, of which roughly 73% were seen once. In total, the top ten clones hold 25% to 35% of the sample. Spanning cysteine to phenylalanine, the CDR3 consists of 14 amino acids. CDR3 DNA is the only sequence kept; it has 42 bases, read in frame from the first base. The junction carries 11 bases between V and J, which are trimmed by 5 bases and 0 bases respectively. The germline V gene (reference sequence) provides CDR1 MNHEY and CDR2 SMNVEV.

The source was CD4+ or CD8+ T cells sorted from blood, collected in a trial of the OX40 agonist ivuxolimab. The origin of this receptor is an adult with an advanced solid tumor such as melanoma, head and neck, liver or kidney cancer. The rearranged chain carries TRBV27 and TRBJ2-7, with no confidently assigned D gene. The CDR3 region: CASSLLRSSYEQYF. DNA sequence: TGTGCCAGCAGTCTCCTTAGGAGCTCCTACGAGCAGTACTTC.